These 15 T cell receptor beta chains were all obtained from the same sample, sequenced in a study of T cells in Graves' hyperthyroidism and ophthalmopathy. RNA transcripts gave rise to amplified TCR beta CDR3 regions. The study used the HTBI primer set for a first-round RT-PCR of the TCR CDR3. TCRdb fed the multiplex PCR reads into MiXCR, producing one record per CDR3 protein. The sample has about 500,000 distinct CDR3 sequences, 14% seen once. The sequenced sample was blood. All receptors derive from a woman younger than 30 with Graves' hyperthyroidism.

The chain combines TRBV6-5 with TRBJ2-1, with D hard to call. V lost 0 bases to trimming and J lost 8 bases, with 8 bases between them. This CDR3 contains 13 residues. Germline lookup yields CDR1 MNHEY and CDR2 SVGAGI. The CDR3 region has the DNA TGTGCCAGCAGTTACTCGATATCGGATGAGCAGTTCTTC. The encoded protein is CASSYSISDEQFF.

This chain links TRBV7-9 with TRBJ2-1, with D perhaps given as TRBD1 or TRBD2 (6 bases each). CDR1 is SEHNR and CDR2 is FQNEAQ in the germline V gene (reference sequence). Trimming took off 1 base at V and 12 bases at J, with 13 bases between the two ends. The CDR3 sequence is 13 residues long. The CDR3 DNA sequence: TGTGCCAGCAGCTTAGGGGGGGCACCATGGCAGTTCTTC. Residues: CASSLGGAPWQFF. The full variable domain, in which reference TRBV7-9 and TRBJ2-1 provide the parts outside the CDR3, is DTGVSQNPRHKITKRGQNVTFRCDPISEHNRLYWYRQTLGQGPEFLTYFQNEAQLEKSRLLSDRFSAERPKGSFSTLEIQRTEQGDSAMYLCASSLGGAPWQFFGPGTRLTVL.

This clonotype was observed a few times. The CDR3, as DNA: TGTGCCAGTAGTCCCCGAACTAGCACCTACGAGCAGTACTTC. Protein sequence: CASSPRTSTYEQYF. The chain couples TRBV19 to TRBJ2-7; D is possibly TRBD2 (6 bases). V was cut by 5 bases and J by 2 bases, with 13 bases left in between. The germline V gene encodes CDR1 LNHDA and CDR2 SQIVND (reference sequence). This CDR3 is built from 14 residues.

This clonotype was observed at least ten times. The chain links TRBV6-2 or TRBV6-3 to TRBJ2-1; 12 bases are shared with TRBD2. Germline V gene data show CDR1 as MNHEY and CDR2 as SVGEGT. This CDR3 region has 15 residues. Trimming removed 11 bases from V and 10 bases from J; junction bases left unmatched: 15. CDR3 nucleotide sequence: TGTGCCGCAGGGGCTAGCGGGAGGGCCAAGGTAGAGCAGTTCTTC. Residues: CAAGASGRAKVEQFF.

This clonotype was observed a handful of times. The chain links TRBV20-1 to TRBJ2-5, with 10 bases matching TRBD2. CDR1 is DFQATT, CDR2 SNEGSKA, per germline (reference sequence). V lost 2 bases, J lost 5 bases, and 8 bases stayed unmatched. CDR3 length: 15 residues. The CDR3 DNA reads TGCAGTGCTAGAATAGCGGGAGGCAGGGTGGAGACCCAGTACTTC. The encoded protein is CSARIAGGRVETQYF.

This clonotype was counted many times. The chain couples TRBV12-3 or TRBV12-4 to TRBJ2-3, with D tentatively TRBD2 (7 bases). V was clipped by 3 bases and J by 0 bases, with 10 bases between them. The CDR3 length is 15 residues. CDR3 nucleotides: TGTGCCAGCAGTTTTGGGAGGGGGAGCACAGATACGCAGTATTTT. Translated, it gives CASSFGRGSTDTQYF.

This clonotype has a count of ten or more. The chain couples TRBV12-3 or TRBV12-4 to TRBJ1-5; D is undetermined. V was cut by 4 bases and J by 6 bases, with 22 bases left in between. The CDR3 totals 17 residues. In DNA form, the CDR3 reads TGTGCCAGCAGTTCTCAGCGGGGAGGTCACCGCGGTCAGCCCCAGCATTTT. Translation gives CASSSQRGGHRGQPQHF.

This clonotype has just a few counts. The DNA for the CDR3 is TGTGCCAGCAGCTTGGAGGGGGTCGGTCAGCCCCAGCATTTT. It is translated as CASSLEGVGQPQHF. The chain recombines TRBV5-4 with TRBJ1-5; possibly TRBD1 for D (6 bases). The CDR3 consists of 14 residues. With 0 bases removed from V and 6 bases from J, the gap between germline ends came to 10 bases. Germline V gene data show CDR1 as SGHNT and CDR2 as YYREEE (reference sequence).

This chain links TRBV28 with TRBJ2-7, with D uncertain. The V end was cut by 2 bases, the J end by 0 bases, with 14 bases between. This CDR3 is built from 16 residues. Germline V gives CDR1 MDHEN, CDR2 SYDVKM. As DNA, the CDR3 is TGTGCCAGCAGTTTAAAGGGAAGTATGGGCTCCTACGAGCAGTACTTC. It specifies CASSLKGSMGSYEQYF.

This clonotype was counted only a few times. The chain uses TRBV5-6 and TRBJ2-1; the D is unclear. Trimming took off 1 base at V and 8 bases at J, with 7 bases between the two ends. This CDR3 spans 12 amino acids. Germline CDR1 reads SGHDT; CDR2 reads YYEEEE. CDR3 in amino acids: CASSLLPYEQFF. The CDR3 nucleotides are TGTGCCAGCAGCTTGTTACCATATGAGCAGTTCTTC.

This clonotype showed up many times. The J gene is TRBJ1-5, the V gene TRBV10-2; D is uncertain. Trimming pared 1 base from V and 7 bases from J, leaving 14 bases between. The CDR3 sequence is 15 residues long. Germline V gene lookup returns CDR1 WSHSY and CDR2 SAAADI. DNA for the CDR3: TGCGCCAGCAGTGAGTACTCACGGGGAGGACAGCCCCAGCATTTT. Translation: CASSEYSRGGQPQHF.

This clonotype was found a few times. V is TRBV7-6 and J is TRBJ1-3; D is ambiguous. The CDR3 runs 15 residues. The germline V gene has CDR1 SGHVS and CDR2 FNYEAQ. V lost 1 base and J 2 bases, leaving 9 bases between the germline ends. This CDR3 is CASSLVREAGNTIYF. The DNA of the CDR3 is TGTGCCAGCAGCTTAGTTCGGGAAGCTGGAAACACCATATATTTT.

This clonotype was observed many times. J is TRBJ1-4 and V is TRBV6-1; 8 bases fit TRBD1. Per germline, CDR1 MNHNS and CDR2 SASEGT. The CDR3 length is 13 residues. The trim removed 6 bases at V and 8 bases at J, leaving 5 bases unmatched. CDR3 in amino acids: CASSATGVEKLFF. CDR3 DNA: TGTGCCAGCAGCGCGACAGGGGTAGAAAAACTGTTTTTT.

Many counts were recorded for this clonotype. The gene calls are TRBV29-1 and TRBJ2-7; 9 nucleotides agree with TRBD1. Germline V gene data show CDR1 as SQVTM and CDR2 as ANQGSEA. Trimming took 7 bases from V and 7 from J; bases not matched to a gene: 11. CDR3 length: 13 residues. Written as DNA, the CDR3 is TGCAGCGCTGTAGGACAGGGGATAAGGGAGCAGTACTTC. Translated, it gives CSAVGQGIREQYF.

This clonotype has a count of ten or more. The rearrangement uses TRBV29-1 and TRBJ1-1; 8 bases agree with TRBD1. Germline trimming cut 0 bases from V and 4 bases from J; bases unmatched to any gene: 4. The CDR3 is 14 residues long. Germline CDR1 is SQVTM and CDR2 is ANQGSEA. The CDR3 region is CSVEDTGGTTEAFF. The CDR3 nucleotides are TGCAGCGTTGAAGATACAGGGGGGACCACTGAAGCTTTCTTT. Supplemented by reference TRBV29-1 and TRBJ1-1, the full variable domain reads SAVISQKPSRDICQRGTSLTIQCQVDSQVTMMFWYRQQPGQSLTLIATANQGSEATYESGFVIDKFPISRPNLTFSTLTVSNMSPEDSSIYLCSVEDTGGTTEAFFGQGTRLTVV.